These 11 T cell receptor beta chains were all obtained from the same sample, sequenced in a study of blood T cell repertoires in COVID-19. The table came from immunoSEQ multiplex PCR; TCRdb's copy has only in-frame clones and leaves some out. The data hold a few hundred thousand clones, with 88% observed a single time. Sequencing used peripheral blood. These receptors all come from a man in his late teens or twenties with active or convalescent COVID-19.

The V call is TRBV29-1, the J call TRBJ1-1; 9 nucleotides line up with TRBD1. The CDR3 sequence is 16 residues long. After removal of 7 bases from V and 2 bases from J, the junction contained 14 bases not matched to a gene. The V gene's germline CDR1 is SQVTM and CDR2 ANQGSEA. The CDR3 sequence: CSGTPGQGYANTEAFF. The CDR3 coding sequence is TGCAGCGGTACTCCGGGACAGGGTTATGCAAACACTGAAGCTTTCTTT.

Turning to this clone: At the DNA level, this CDR3 is encoded by other sequences in the same sample as well. V and J are TRBV5-5 and TRBJ2-5, with TRBD1 matching 8 bases. Germline V lookup: CDR1 SGHKS, CDR2 YYEKEE (reference sequence). CDR3 length equals 14 residues. Trimming at V came to 4 bases and at J to 2 bases, leaving 4 bases not matched to a gene. The CDR3 here is CASSLRGPQETQYF. The CDR3 bases are TGTGCCAGCAGCCTCAGGGGGCCTCAAGAGACCCAGTACTTC. Full variable domain (rest looked up from reference TRBV5-5 and TRBJ2-5): DAGVTQSPTHLIKTRGQQVTLRCSPISGHKSVSWYQQVLGQGPQFIFQYYEKEERGRGNFPDRFSARQFPNYSSELNVNALLLGDSALYLCASSLRGPQETQYFGPGTRLLVL.

V is TRBV3-1 (or the pseudogene TRBV3-2) and J is TRBJ2-5; 7 bases map to TRBD2. The junction had 9 bases not matched to a gene; V was cut back by 4 bases and J by 7 bases. Germline CDR1 and CDR2: LGHDT and YNNKEL (reference sequence). CDR3 length: 14 amino acids. The CDR3 DNA reads TGTGCCAGCAGCCTACGGGGGGTCTCAGCGACCCAGTACTTC. Its protein product is CASSLRGVSATQYF.

This chain connects TRBV5-8 to TRBJ1-4, with D maybe TRBD1 (5 bases). V was shortened by 2 bases and J by 3 bases, with 26 bases between the two germline ends. Germline V gene sequence: CDR1 SGHTS, CDR2 YDEGEE. CDR3 length equals 20 residues. The CDR3 bases are TGTGCCAGCAGCTTAACCCGAGACAGCATAAAACGAAGGGCTAATGAAAAACTGTTTTTT. Its translation is CASSLTRDSIKRRANEKLFF.

The V call is TRBV6-2 or TRBV6-3, the J call TRBJ2-2; 15 nucleotides align to TRBD2. CDR1 and CDR2 (germline): MNHEY, SVGEGT. The CDR3 covers 18 residues. The V gene end was trimmed by 5 bases and the J gene end by 4 bases; junction bases not matched to a gene: 8. The CDR3 is CASSNGLAGGPITGELFF. Here the CDR3 DNA reads TGTGCCAGCAGTAACGGACTAGCGGGGGGGCCTATCACCGGGGAGCTGTTTTTT.

The chain carries TRBV7-9 and TRBJ2-4, with D possibly TRBD2 on 7 matching bases. CDR1 and CDR2 (germline): SEHNR, FQNEAQ (reference sequence). The V and J ends lost 4 bases and 6 bases respectively, with 22 bases between them. The CDR3 contains 17 residues. CDR3 sequence: CASSSQGRGRVPNIQYF. The CDR3 nucleotides are TGTGCCAGCAGCTCCCAGGGGCGAGGGAGGGTCCCAAACATTCAGTACTTC.

The CDR3 DNA reads TGTGCCAGCTCTCAGGGGGCGGATAATTCACCCCTCCACTTT. It encodes CASSQGADNSPLHF. This rearrangement joins TRBV18 to TRBJ1-6; TRBD1 aligns across 8 bases. With 6 bases clipped from V and 5 bases from J, the junction kept 3 bases outside the gene matches. Germline V gene data show CDR1 as KGHSH and CDR2 as LQKENI. The CDR3 runs 14 residues.

This clone was counted once. The V call is TRBV29-1, the J call TRBJ1-2, with 8 bases matching TRBD1. There are 14 residues in the CDR3. V gave up 2 bases and J gave up 0 bases; unmatched junction bases: 2. The germline gives CDR1 SQVTM, CDR2 ANQGSEA. CDR3 in amino acids: CSVERQGSNYGYTF. The CDR3 coding sequence is TGCAGCGTTGAAAGACAGGGGTCTAACTATGGCTACACCTTC.

The chain's CDR3 is CASSSLDRGNTIYF. The CDR3 nucleotides are TGTGCCAGCAGCTCGCTGGACAGGGGAAACACCATATATTTT. The chain has TRBV7-9 and TRBJ1-3; TRBD1 matches at 7 bases. Germline values: CDR1 SEHNR, CDR2 FQNEAQ (reference sequence). V shed 4 bases and J 4 bases; nucleotides not matched to a gene: 4. The CDR3 consists of 14 residues.

The rearrangement uses TRBV7-2 and TRBJ2-3, with a weak D call TRBD1 (5 bases). This CDR3 has 14 residues. Germline CDR1 and CDR2: SGHTA and FQGNSA. The ends were cut back, 2 bases at V and 3 bases at J, with 9 bases in the middle. The CDR3 nucleotides are TGTGCCAGCAGCTTACCAGGGTGGACAGATACGCAGTATTTT. This encodes CASSLPGWTDTQYF.

V usage is TRBV12-3 or TRBV12-4 and J usage is TRBJ2-5, with a possible D match to TRBD2 (5 bases). Deletions cut 1 base from V and 5 bases from J, with 8 bases between. This CDR3 has 13 amino acids. The chain's CDR3 is CASSLGGPETQYF. The CDR3 region has the DNA TGTGCCAGCAGTTTAGGAGGGCCCGAGACCCAGTACTTC.